A selection of T cell receptor beta chains follows, all from one sample in a study of shared T cell receptors in the human thymus. Sequencing used immunoSEQ multiplex PCR; TCRdb keeps in-frame clones, though not all of them. Here the sample spans about 660,000 clones, around 87% being singletons. The same sample was also studied in work on human thymus T cells.

The sequenced sample consisted of thymocytes. These TCRs come from a boy under two years old with a congenital heart defect. CDR3s include the opening cysteine and the closing phenylalanine or tryptophan. A D gene is named only where the DNA matches it firmly. Clone size is shown for a subset of rows, as once, few, many or a class of expanded clone.

v_gene	j_gene	abundance	d_gene	CDR3aa	CDR3nt
TRBV28	TRBJ1-6	once	TRBD1	CASSETSTGKDSYNSPLHF	TGTGCCAGCAGTGAAACATCGACAGGGAAGGACTCCTATAATTCACCCCTCCACTTT
TRBV5-1	TRBJ2-1	.	TRBD1	CASSFLPGQGVEDEQFF	TGCGCCAGCAGCTTTCTCCCGGGACAGGGGGTCGAGGATGAGCAGTTCTTC
TRBV6-1	TRBJ1-4	.	TRBD1	CASSAKWTGGHNEKLFF	TGTGCCAGCAGTGCCAAGTGGACAGGGGGACATAATGAAAAACTGTTTTTT
TRBV2	TRBJ2-1	.	.	CASLGQGWDEQFF	TGTGCCAGCCTTGGGCAGGGGTGGGATGAGCAGTTCTTC
TRBV10-3	TRBJ1-2	once	.	CAISGGFGGYTF	TGTGCCATCAGTGGAGGGTTTGGTGGCTACACCTTC
TRBV7-9	TRBJ1-3	.	.	CASSPPAALVSGNTIYF	TGTGCCAGCAGCCCCCCGGCGGCTCTTGTCTCTGGAAACACCATATATTTT
TRBV4-3	TRBJ1-4	.	.	CASSQRERDCEKLFF	TGCGCCAGCAGCCAGAGGGAAAGGGATTGCGAAAAACTGTTTTTT
TRBV7-8	TRBJ1-3	.	TRBD1	CASSSTGGISGNTIYF	TGTGCCAGCAGCTCAACAGGGGGGATCTCTGGAAACACCATATATTTT
TRBV7-2	TRBJ2-3	few	TRBD2	CASSCRRGGRADTQYF	TGTGCCAGCAGCTGCCGGCGCGGCGGGAGAGCCGATACGCAGTATTTT
TRBV5-5	TRBJ1-5	few	.	CASSLAIRDLGNQPQHF	TGTGCCAGCAGCCTTGCCATCAGGGATTTAGGCAATCAGCCCCAGCATTTT
TRBV5-4	TRBJ2-3	once	TRBD2	CASSFGTSGGAETTDTQYF	TGTGCCAGCAGCTTTGGGACTAGCGGGGGGGCCGAGACCACAGATACGCAGTATTTT
TRBV6-1	TRBJ2-5	.	TRBD2	CACGGWETQYF	TGTGCCTGCGGGGGGTGGGAGACCCAGTACTTC
TRBV27	TRBJ2-5	few	TRBD2	CASTSNRTRRLETQYF	TGTGCCAGCACCTCTAATCGGACTAGAAGGTTGGAGACCCAGTACTTC
TRBV10-1	TRBJ1-1	.	TRBD1	CASTGGASGEAFF	TGCGCCTCCACAGGGGGCGCCAGCGGTGAAGCTTTCTTT
TRBV4-1	TRBJ2-7	.	TRBD1	CASSGQANSYEQYF	TGCGCCAGCAGCGGACAGGCCAACTCCTACGAGCAGTACTTC
TRBV5-6	TRBJ2-1	.	TRBD2	CASSDQSGSPYNEQFF	TGTGCCAGCAGCGACCAAAGCGGGAGTCCCTACAATGAGCAGTTCTTC
TRBV4-3	TRBJ2-1	.	.	CASSQVPDNEQFF	TGCGCCAGCAGCCAAGTTCCAGACAATGAGCAGTTCTTC
TRBV27	TRBJ1-3	.	TRBD1	CASSPRQGEDSGNTIYF	TGTGCCAGCAGTCCCCGACAGGGTGAGGACTCTGGAAACACCATATATTTT
TRBV5-4	TRBJ1-2	.	TRBD1	CASSLEPGQGEYGYTF	TGTGCCAGCAGCTTGGAACCGGGACAGGGGGAGTATGGCTACACCTTC
TRBV7-2	TRBJ1-5	once	.	CASSSRGYSNQPQHF	TGTGCCAGCAGCTCGCGGGGGTATAGCAATCAGCCCCAGCATTTT